This T cell receptor beta chain was identified in a study of blood T cell repertoires in COVID-19. The table came from immunoSEQ multiplex PCR; TCRdb's copy has only in-frame clones and leaves some out. In the table there are fewer than 400,000 clones, 85% to 90% of which are singletons. The source is a human donor in a cohort sampled during active COVID-19. The material sequenced was peripheral blood.

The CDR3 region is CASSANIGTGLGQPQHF. The CDR3 DNA reads TGTGCCAGCAGTGCCAACATTGGGACAGGGCTCGGTCAGCCCCAGCATTTT. The genes are TRBV6-1 and TRBJ1-5; TRBD1 agrees at 9 bases. Germline V gives CDR1 MNHNS, CDR2 SASEGT. This CDR3 has 17 residues. Trimming at V came to 4 bases and at J to 6 bases, leaving 13 bases not matched to a gene.